This T cell receptor (beta chain) was sequenced for a study of CD8 T cells in ankylosing spondylitis. MiXCR, run by TCRdb on the 5' RACE reads, gives a single entry per CDR3 protein. The sample yields roughly 450,000 distinct CDR3 sequences, roughly 25% seen once. This CDR3 has 14 amino acids. V was trimmed by 5 bases and J by 0 bases, leaving 10 bases between them. The germline V gene encodes CDR1 SGHTA and CDR2 FQGNSA. Study findings and constraints: CD8+ cells made up the disease-linked clones, which were relatively rare in peripheral blood. Fewer than 10 highly homologous variants made up a TCR beta motif that seemed to typify ankylosing spondylitis blood.

This clonotype was recorded a few times. The antigen is undetermined. The sample consisted of blood, either unsorted or a sorted T cell fraction (not recorded which). This TCR was recovered from a male donor with ankylosing spondylitis. This rearrangement joins TRBV7-2 to TRBJ1-1, with a possible D match to TRBD1 (5 bases). CDR3 amino acids: CASSLWGMNTEAFF. DNA for the CDR3: TGTGCCAGCAGCCTCTGGGGGATGAACACTGAAGCTTTCTTT.